This paragraph reports one T cell receptor beta chain. Authors' analysis steps: Quantification of nucleated cells was approximated via reference gene primer amplification. Measured with immunoSEQ multiplex PCR; TCRdb has only the in-frame clones, and not every one. D and trimming come from the DNA, and the V and J calls and clone size come from that table. The data contain fewer than 300,000 clones, approximately 89% of them singletons. This specimen belongs to a study of blood T cell repertoires in COVID-19. Those who participated ranged in age from roughly 18 to 90 years and resided in about two dozen US areas. The sample comprised PBMCs or T cells enriched from blood (not recorded which). The sequence came from a woman aged 40-49 years with acute COVID-19.

The CDR3 loop is CASSLDRVETQYF. The CDR3, as DNA: TGCGCCAGCAGCTTGGACAGGGTAGAGACCCAGTACTTC. The V call is TRBV5-1, the J call TRBJ2-5; a weak D match, TRBD1 (6 bases). Germline values: CDR1 SGHRS, CDR2 YFSETQ. Trimming stripped 0 bases from V and 4 bases from J, with 7 bases between. The CDR3 is 13 amino acids.